This T cell receptor (beta chain) derives from a study of monozygotic twins with cystic fibrosis (dated by TCRdb to the early 2020s). Background for the entire study: Roughly 2.8 micrograms of fragmented DNA went through around 14 PCR cycles to produce barcoded libraries. The cohort comprised ten female and six male twin pairs aged 2.0 to 36.4 years, median around 8.6 years, mostly children and adolescents. The study compared TCR beta repertoires within and between 16 monozygotic twin pairs with cystic fibrosis to assess genetic influence on V and J gene usage. On the day blood was drawn, the twins' weight-for-height and FEVPerc (FEV1 disease centile) were ranked against those of the roughly 970 cohort participants. Data for three of the twin pairs had already been reported earlier in a different context. Points the paper makes about the study in general: The cohort was small, and no association was found between shared CDR3 numbers and age, concordance or disease severity. In 13 of 16 pairs, V gene usage most closely resembled the co-twin's, and the same held for J usage in 8 of 16 pairs, a pattern suggesting genetic constraints. Simpson clonality tended to be low (median roughly 0.009), which suggests a naive-dominated repertoire, although clonality was higher in the most severely affected patients. Monozygotic CF twin pairs shared significantly more nucleotide-identical clonotypes within each pair than unrelated CF individuals shared with one another (P = 0.000026, Mann-Whitney).

About this clone: This clone's antigen is unknown. Base qualities are not at hand, and no much larger clone is one base apart.

The twin pairs came from the European Cystic Fibrosis Twin and Sibling Study Cohort, a cohort that recruited patients from about 160 CF clinics across 14 European countries. Zygosity and CFTR genotype were verified in-house, with zygosity tested by multiplex PCR of nine short tandem repeat loci. Peripheral blood was sampled from each twin, with clinical parameters recorded on the day of blood sampling. Phenol/chloroform extraction was used to isolate genomic DNA from peripheral blood cells, and the DNA was then kept in TE buffer at 4 degrees C. V is shortened by 1 base, J by 9 bases, and the region joining them spans 15 bases. The CDR3, from cysteine to phenylalanine, totals 13 residues. The kept DNA is CDR3 alone, 39 bases in frame from the first base. Based on the germline V gene (reference sequence), the CDR1 and CDR2 sequences are GTSNPN and SVGIG. Following the manufacturer's instructions, the researchers used the immunoSEQ immune profiling system to amplify TCR beta CDR3 regions via multiplex PCR. Sequencing was performed on an Illumina NextSeq system. Regarding the original processing steps: Sequence data were processed on the immunoSEQ Analyzer platform, and clonality was calculated as the square root of Simpson's index of productive rearrangements. Similarity in V and J usage was measured by Jensen-Shannon distance, and OLGA was used to compute CDR3 generation probabilities. The immuneACCESS database (August 2020) and VDJdb (December 2020) were searched for shared CDR3 sequences. TCRdb holds this immuneACCESS table with in-frame rearrangements only. Some clones are missing; in checked studies, unresolved V genes explain under half, and the rest has no known cause. Clone size and V and J calls were adopted from that table, with D and trimming inferred from the DNA. Across this sample there are 30,000 to 35,000 clones, with around 96% seen only once. 0.15% to 0.2% of the sample is held by the ten biggest clonotypes.

The clonotype was recovered from a girl aged 2 to 9 with cystic fibrosis. The sequence is built from TRBV30 and TRBJ1-1, with no reliable assignment of the D segment. What was sequenced was blood. The DNA is TGTGCCTGGAGTGGAGGCCGCCTGGGGAAAGCTTTCTTT. It codes for CAWSGGRLGKAFF.